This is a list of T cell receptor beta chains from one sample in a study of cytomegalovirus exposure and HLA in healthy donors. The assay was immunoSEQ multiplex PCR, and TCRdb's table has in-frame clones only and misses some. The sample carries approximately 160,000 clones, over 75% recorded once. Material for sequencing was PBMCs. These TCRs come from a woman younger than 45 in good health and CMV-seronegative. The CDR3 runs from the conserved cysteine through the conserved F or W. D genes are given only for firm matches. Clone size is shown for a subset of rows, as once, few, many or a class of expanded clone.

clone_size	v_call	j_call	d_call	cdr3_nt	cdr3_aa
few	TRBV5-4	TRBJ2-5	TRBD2	TGTGCCAGCAGGCCCGGGACTAGCGGGAAGCAAGAGACCCAGTACTTC	CASRPGTSGKQETQYF
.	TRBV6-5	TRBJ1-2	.	TGTGCCAGCAGCGACGGGGGGTTCTATGGCTACACCTTC	CASSDGGFYGYTF
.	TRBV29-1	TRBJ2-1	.	TGCAGCGTCTCAATGAGGGTTGGGGTTTACAATGAGCAGTTCTTC	CSVSMRVGVYNEQFF
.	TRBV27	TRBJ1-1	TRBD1	TGTGCCAGCAGCTGGGACAGGGCCACTGAAGCTTTCTTT	CASSWDRATEAFF
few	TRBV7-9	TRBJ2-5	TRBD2	TGTGCCAGCAGCTCCAGGGTGGCGGGGGGAAAAGAGACCCAGTACTTC	CASSSRVAGGKETQYF
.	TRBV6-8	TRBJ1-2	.	TGTGCCAGCAGCTGGGGGGGGTACGGCTACACCTTC	CASSWGGYGYTF
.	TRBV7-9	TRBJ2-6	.	TGTGCCAGCAGCTTTCAAGGGGGCTCTGGGGCCAACGTCCTGACTTTC	CASSFQGGSGANVLTF
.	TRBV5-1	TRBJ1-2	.	TGCGCCAGCAGCCCCCGGGAGGGAGGTTTTGGGCATGGCTACACCTTC	CASSPREGGFGHGYTF
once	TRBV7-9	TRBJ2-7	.	TGTGCCAGCAGCTTTGATGGGTATACAGCCTACGAGCAGTACTTC	CASSFDGYTAYEQYF
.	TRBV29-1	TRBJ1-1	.	TGCAGCGTGGGGAGGAACCCTGAAGCTTTCTTT	CSVGRNPEAFF
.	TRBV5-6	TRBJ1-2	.	TGTGCCAGCAGCTTGTACGCCCAGGGGTTCTATGGCTACACCTTC	CASSLYAQGFYGYTF
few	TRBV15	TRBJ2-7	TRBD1	TGTGCCACCAGCAGCGACAGGGTCTTATCCGAGCAGTACTTC	CATSSDRVLSEQYF
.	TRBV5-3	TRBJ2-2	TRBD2	TGTGCCAGAGGGATAGCGGGAGGGGGCACCGGGGAGCTGTTTTTT	CARGIAGGGTGELFF
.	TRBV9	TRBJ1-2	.	TGTGCCAGCAGCGTAGCTCTGGGGGCAGGGTATGGCTACACCTTC	CASSVALGAGYGYTF
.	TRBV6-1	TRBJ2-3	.	TGTGCCAGCAGTGAGGTCGGTACGCAGTATTTT	CASSEVGTQYF
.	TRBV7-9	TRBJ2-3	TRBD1	TGTGCCAGCTTACAGGGGCCCATTGGCACAGATACGCAGTATTTT	CASLQGPIGTDTQYF
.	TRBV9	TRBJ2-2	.	TGTGCCAGCAGCGTAGCGACTAACCCGAACACCGGGGAGCTGTTTTTT	CASSVATNPNTGELFF
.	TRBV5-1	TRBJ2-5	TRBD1	TGCGCCAGCAGCCCCGACAGGGAGCGAGAGACCCAGTACTTC	CASSPDRERETQYF
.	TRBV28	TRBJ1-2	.	TGTGCCAGCAGTTTGCAAGCATTCGATTGGGGGGACTATGGCTACACCTTC	CASSLQAFDWGDYGYTF
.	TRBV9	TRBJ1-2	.	TGTGCCAGCAGCTTCCGTGGACAGAGCTATGGCTACACCTTC	CASSFRGQSYGYTF
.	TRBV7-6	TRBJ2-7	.	TGTGCCAGCAGCCCCTCCGGGAGAAGCGGCGAGCAGTACTTC	CASSPSGRSGEQYF
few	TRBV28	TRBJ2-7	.	TGTGCCAGCAGTTTAACAGGGCCCACCTACGAGCAGTACTTC	CASSLTGPTYEQYF
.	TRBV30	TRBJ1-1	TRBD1	TGTGCCTCCTTACACAGGGGGCGATTAGGGAACACTGAAGCTTTCTTT	CASLHRGRLGNTEAFF
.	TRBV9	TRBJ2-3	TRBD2	TGTGCCAGCGCAAGGTGGGGGGGGACCACTAGCACAGATACGCAGTATTTT	CASARWGGTTSTDTQYF
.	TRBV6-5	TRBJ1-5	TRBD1	TGTGCCAGCAGTGGAGGGACAGCTCAGCCCCAGCATTTT	CASSGGTAQPQHF
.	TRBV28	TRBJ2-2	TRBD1	TGTGCCAGCCAAGCCGCGAGACAGGGGGCCGGGGAGCTGTTTTTT	CASQAARQGAGELFF
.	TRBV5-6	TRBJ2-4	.	TGTGCCAGCAGCTTTAGTTCTGGCAAAAACATTCAGTACTTC	CASSFSSGKNIQYF
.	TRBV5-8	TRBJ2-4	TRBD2	TGTGCCAGCAGCTTGCAGGGACTACTGAAAGCCAAAAACATTCAGTACTTC	CASSLQGLLKAKNIQYF
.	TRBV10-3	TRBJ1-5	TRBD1	TGTGCCATCAGTGAGTCGGCTAAAACAGGGGATCAGCCCCAGCATTTT	CAISESAKTGDQPQHF
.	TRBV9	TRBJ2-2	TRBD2	TGTGCCAGCAGCCGGAACGGACTAGCGGCGAACACCGGGGAGCTGTTTTTT	CASSRNGLAANTGELFF
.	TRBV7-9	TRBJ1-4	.	TGTGCCAGCAGCTCCGGGACTTTGGGTGAAAAACTGTTTTTT	CASSSGTLGEKLFF
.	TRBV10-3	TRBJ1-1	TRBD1	TGTGCCAGCCAGGGGGCTTGGGTGACTGAAGCTTTCTTT	CASQGAWVTEAFF